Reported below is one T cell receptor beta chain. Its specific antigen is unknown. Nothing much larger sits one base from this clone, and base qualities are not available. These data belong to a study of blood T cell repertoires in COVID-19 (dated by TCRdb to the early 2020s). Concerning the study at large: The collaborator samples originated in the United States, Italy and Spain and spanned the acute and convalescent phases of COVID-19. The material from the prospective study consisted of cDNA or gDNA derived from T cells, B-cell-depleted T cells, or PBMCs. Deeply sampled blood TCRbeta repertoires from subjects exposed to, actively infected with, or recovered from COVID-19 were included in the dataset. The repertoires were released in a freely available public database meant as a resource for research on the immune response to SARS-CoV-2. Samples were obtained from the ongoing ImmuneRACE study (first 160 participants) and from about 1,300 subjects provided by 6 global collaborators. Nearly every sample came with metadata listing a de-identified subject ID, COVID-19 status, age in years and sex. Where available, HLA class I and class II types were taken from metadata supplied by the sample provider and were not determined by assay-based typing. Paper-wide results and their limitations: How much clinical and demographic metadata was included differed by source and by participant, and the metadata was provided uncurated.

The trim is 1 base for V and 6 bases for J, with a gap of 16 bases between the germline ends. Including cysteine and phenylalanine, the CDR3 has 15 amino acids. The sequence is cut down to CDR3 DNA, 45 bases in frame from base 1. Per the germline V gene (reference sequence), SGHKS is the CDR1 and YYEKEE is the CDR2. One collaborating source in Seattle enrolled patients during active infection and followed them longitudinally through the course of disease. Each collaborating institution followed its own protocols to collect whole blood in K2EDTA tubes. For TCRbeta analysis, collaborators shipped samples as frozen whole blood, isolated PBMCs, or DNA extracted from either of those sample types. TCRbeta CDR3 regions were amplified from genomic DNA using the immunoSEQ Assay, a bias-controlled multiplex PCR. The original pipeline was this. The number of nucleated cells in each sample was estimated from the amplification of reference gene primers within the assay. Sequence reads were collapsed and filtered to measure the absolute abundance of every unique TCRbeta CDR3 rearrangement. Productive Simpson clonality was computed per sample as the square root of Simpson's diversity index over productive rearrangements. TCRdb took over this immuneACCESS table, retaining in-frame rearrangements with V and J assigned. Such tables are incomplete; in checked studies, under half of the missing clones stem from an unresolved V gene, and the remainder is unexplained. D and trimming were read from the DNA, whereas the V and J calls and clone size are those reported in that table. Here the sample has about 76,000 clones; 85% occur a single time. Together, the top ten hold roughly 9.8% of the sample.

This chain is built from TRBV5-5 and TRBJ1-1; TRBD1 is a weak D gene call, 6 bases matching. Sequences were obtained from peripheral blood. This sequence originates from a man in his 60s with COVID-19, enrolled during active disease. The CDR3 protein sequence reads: CASSLIGGRGAEAFF. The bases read TGTGCCAGCAGCTTGATCGGGGGGCGAGGGGCTGAAGCTTTCTTT.